This TCR beta chain was captured in a study of cytomegalovirus exposure and HLA in healthy donors. The primer mix had 60 Vbeta and 13 Jbeta primers. TCRdb's copy holds only in-frame clones and misses some; the assay was immunoSEQ multiplex PCR. Seen here are approximately 150,000 clones, 65% to 90% observed once, and the top ten hold about 10%. This CDR3 region has 16 residues. Germline V gene data show CDR1 as SGHRS and CDR2 as YFSETQ. J was trimmed by 5 bases and V by 0 bases; bases with no gene match: 2. The rearrangement uses TRBV5-1 and TRBJ2-1; 13 bases map to TRBD2. Sample: PBMCs. This sequence originates from a man aged 45-65 years in good health and CMV-seropositive. CDR3 sequence (DNA): TGCGCCAGCAGCTTGGAACTAGCGGGAGGGGACAATGAGCAGTTCTTC. Its protein product is CASSLELAGGDNEQFF.